These 18 T cell receptor beta chains share one sample of origin, sequenced in a study of T cell responses to AZD1222 COVID-19 vaccine. Some clones are missing from TCRdb's copy, which holds only in-frame ones; the method was immunoSEQ multiplex PCR. In the table there are 150,000 to 200,000 clones, around nine tenths of which are singletons. Sequencing was performed on peripheral blood, taken on day 0 of AZD1222 vaccination. These receptors were obtained from an adult in good health.

The chain combines TRBV27 with TRBJ1-1, with TRBD1 as a possible D gene (6 bases). The germline V gene encodes CDR1 MNHEY and CDR2 SMNVEV (reference sequence). V was clipped by 5 bases and J by 0 bases, with 13 bases between them. The length of the CDR3 is 15 residues. The CDR3 sequence is CASSTWTVMNTEAFF. The CDR3 nucleotides read TGTGCCAGCAGTACCTGGACAGTTATGAACACTGAAGCTTTCTTT.

The V and J genes are TRBV9 and TRBJ2-6; no clear D gene. This CDR3 spans 17 amino acids. The V gene's germline CDR1 is SGDLS and CDR2 YYNGEE. V was shortened by 4 bases and J by 1 base, with 15 bases between the two germline ends. The CDR3 sequence: CASSPRNIQSGANVLTF. CDR3 sequence (DNA): TGTGCCAGCAGCCCCAGGAACATACAATCTGGGGCCAACGTCCTGACTTTC.

This chain connects TRBV14 to TRBJ1-2; TRBD1 matches 7 bases. CDR1 SGHDN and CDR2 FVKESK come from the germline V gene. Germline trimming cut 4 bases from V and 5 bases from J; bases unmatched to any gene: 10. This CDR3 region has 15 residues. The CDR3, as DNA: TGTGCCAGCAGCCCCCGGGACAGAGAACTTTATGGCTACACCTTC. Its translation is CASSPRDRELYGYTF.

The chain is built from TRBV4-1 and TRBJ2-5; the D gene is possibly TRBD2 (5 bases). The CDR3 length is 14 residues. The V end lost 4 bases, the J end lost 2 bases, and 11 bases lay between the germline ends. CDR1 and CDR2 from the germline V gene are MGHRA and YSYEKL. The DNA of the CDR3 is TGCGCCAGCAGCCCCCAGGAGCGGCAAGAGACCCAGTACTTC. Translating gives CASSPQERQETQYF.

This clone was found once. This chain uses TRBV10-3 with TRBJ1-2; tentative D call: TRBD1 (6 bases). V was trimmed by 2 bases and J by 2 bases, leaving 15 bases between them. The CDR3 loop spans 16 amino acids. Germline V gene sequence: CDR1 ENHRY, CDR2 SYGVKD. CDR3 sequence (DNA): TGTGCCATCAGTGAGCCTCCAGGGGCAGGAAACTATGGCTACACCTTC. It codes for CAISEPPGAGNYGYTF.

The chain joins TRBV24-1 to TRBJ2-7, with 12 bases identical to TRBD2. Losses at the gene ends were 3 bases for V and 2 bases for J; bases not matched to a gene: 4. The germline gives CDR1 KGHDR, CDR2 SFDVKD. CDR3 size: 16 residues. CDR3 sequence (DNA): TGTGCCACCAGTGATACCGGACTAGCGGGGACCTACGAGCAGTACTTC. This sequence encodes CATSDTGLAGTYEQYF.

The CDR3 coding sequence is TGTGCCAGCAGCTTGGACACGGGGGCCTCGCGCGAGCAGTACTTC. It specifies CASSLDTGASREQYF. J is TRBJ2-7 and V is TRBV5-4; either TRBD1 or TRBD2 may supply D (6 bases each). Germline CDR1 is SGHNT and CDR2 is YYREEE (reference sequence). Trimming took off 0 bases at V and 6 bases at J, with 16 bases between the two ends. This CDR3 is 15 amino acids long. Variable domain in full (rest from reference TRBV5-4 and TRBJ2-7): ETGVTQSPTHLIKTRGQQVTLRCSSQSGHNTVSWYQQALGQGPQFIFQYYREEENGRGNFPPRFSGLQFPNYSSELNVNALELDDSALYLCASSLDTGASREQYFGPGTRLTVT.

The chain joins TRBV24-1 to TRBJ1-5, with D tentatively TRBD1 (6 bases). The V and J ends lost 6 bases and 3 bases respectively, with 11 bases between them. This CDR3 contains 14 residues. From germline, CDR1 is KGHDR and CDR2 SFDVKD. The DNA for the CDR3 is TGTGCCACCAGTAGAACAGGGTTCAATCAGCCCCAGCATTTT. Its protein is CATSRTGFNQPQHF.

In this sample, this clone turned up once. V gene TRBV7-2 combines with J gene TRBJ2-7; TRBD1 matches at 9 bases. V shed 7 bases, J shed 4 bases, and the junction held 5 bases outside the gene matches. CDR1 SGHTA and CDR2 FQGNSA come from the germline V gene. The CDR3 extends over 13 amino acids. CDR3 nucleotides: TGTGCCAGCACCACAGGGGGCAGGTACGAGCAGTACTTC. Translated: CASTTGGRYEQYF. Based on the CDR3 plus reference TRBV7-2 and TRBJ2-7, the full variable domain is GAGVSQSPSNKVTEKGKDVELRCDPISGHTALYWYRQSLGQGLEFLIYFQGNSAPDKSGLPSDRFSAERTGGSVSTLTIQRTQQEDSAVYLCASTTGGRYEQYFGPGTRLTVT.

CDR3 nucleotide sequence: TGCGCCAGCAGCCGGGGACTAGCGGGGGGCGGCTCCTACAATGAGCAGTTCTTC. Translated: CASSRGLAGGGSYNEQFF. The chain employs TRBV5-1 and TRBJ2-1, with 15 bases lining up with TRBD2. V gave up 4 bases and J gave up 0 bases; unmatched junction bases: 5. Germline V gene sequence: CDR1 SGHRS, CDR2 YFSETQ. The CDR3 totals 18 residues.

This clone turned up a few times. The rearrangement links TRBV11-2 to TRBJ2-5; 7 bases are shared with TRBD2. The germline gives CDR1 SGHAT, CDR2 FQNNGV. The CDR3 totals 15 residues. Trimming cost V 0 bases and J 5 bases; bases outside gene matches: 6. The CDR3 coding sequence is TGTGCCAGCAGCTTAGATTGGGGGGGGTCTGAGACCCAGTACTTC. Translated: CASSLDWGGSETQYF.

J is TRBJ2-3 and V is TRBV7-9, with D possibly TRBD1 on 6 matching bases. Trimming cost V 5 bases and J 4 bases, with 19 bases left between them. The CDR3 is 16 residues long. Looked up from germline, CDR1 is SEHNR and CDR2 is FQNEAQ (reference sequence). This CDR3 reads CASSRSQASGADTQYF. The CDR3 nucleotides are TGTGCCAGCAGCCGATCTCAGGCCTCAGGGGCAGATACGCAGTATTTT.

The chain uses TRBV30 and TRBJ2-1; D gene uncertain. CDR3 length equals 14 residues. The germline V gene has CDR1 GTSNPN and CDR2 SVGIG (reference sequence). V lost 5 bases to trimming and J lost 5 bases, with 16 bases between them. CDR3 nucleotides: TGTGCCTGGCAGACGGCGAGCCCGAACAATGAGCAGTTCTTC. It encodes CAWQTASPNNEQFF.

The rearrangement joins TRBV7-2 to TRBJ2-1; TRBD2 is a possible D gene (7 bases). The V end was cut by 5 bases, the J end by 6 bases, with 8 bases between. CDR3 length: 12 amino acids. CDR1 and CDR2 from the germline V gene are SGHTA and FQGNSA. CDR3 in amino acids: CASSRGGNEQFF. For the CDR3, the DNA is TGTGCCAGCAGCAGGGGGGGCAATGAGCAGTTCTTC.

The chain joins TRBV27 to TRBJ1-5, with D hard to call. V lost 2 bases, J lost 10 bases, and 15 bases lay in between. There are 14 residues in the CDR3. CDR1 and CDR2 (germline): MNHEY, SMNVEV (reference sequence). This CDR3 is CASSLRRGLPPQHF. In DNA form, the CDR3 reads TGTGCCAGCAGTTTACGTCGCGGGCTCCCTCCCCAGCATTTT.

V and J are TRBV23-1 and TRBJ1-3, with D unclear. TRBV23-1 is an open reading frame whose function is uncertain. Trimming left V 0 bases short and J 2 bases short, with 20 bases between. The CDR3 length is 19 residues. The CDR3 reads CASSQSNIETAEAGNTIYF. As DNA, the CDR3 is TGCGCCAGCAGTCAATCAAATATCGAGACTGCGGAGGCTGGAAACACCATATATTTT.

The chain employs TRBV5-4 and TRBJ2-1, with 9 bases that match TRBD1. Germline values: CDR1 SGHNT, CDR2 YYREEE (reference sequence). Trimming removed 3 bases from V and 5 bases from J; junction bases left unmatched: 15. The CDR3 sequence is 18 residues long. The CDR3 loop is CASSSQKKQGAGNNEQFF. The CDR3 DNA follows: TGTGCCAGCAGCTCCCAAAAAAAACAGGGGGCGGGAAACAATGAGCAGTTCTTC.

This clone was seen a handful of times. The chain is built from TRBV30 and TRBJ2-7; 7 nucleotides match TRBD1. CDR3 length: 13 residues. Trimming cost V 6 bases and J 1 base; bases outside gene matches: 6. Germline V lookup: CDR1 GTSNPN, CDR2 SVGIG (reference sequence). CDR3 region: CACTRDSSYEQYF. The CDR3 DNA follows: TGTGCCTGTACTCGGGACAGTTCCTACGAGCAGTACTTC.